This is a list of T cell receptor beta chains from one sample in a study of Graves' ophthalmopathy and Graves' hyperthyroidism. TCRdb reprocessed the multiplex PCR reads via MiXCR and lists one record per CDR3 protein. The sample consists of around 1.1 million distinct CDR3 sequences, 35% to 40% of them appearing once. Specimen: peripheral blood or thyroid tissue (not recorded which). The receptors derive from an adult man with Graves' hyperthyroidism. CDR3s include the opening cysteine and the closing phenylalanine or tryptophan. D genes are given only for firm matches. Expanded clones are given a class, and other clones once, few, many or no size at all.

V gene,D gene,J gene,clone size,CDR3 DNA,CDR3 protein
TRBV28,TRBD1,TRBJ2-5,few,TGTGCCAGCAGTCCCCAGACCGGGACAGCGTACCAAGAGACCCAGTACTTC,CASSPQTGTAYQETQYF
TRBV15,.,TRBJ1-6,many,TGTGCCACCAGCAGAGATCGAGGGGGGGGAGCCTCGAGCTCCTATAATTCACCCCTCCACTTT,CATSRDRGGGASSSYNSPLHF
TRBV19,.,TRBJ2-7,few,TGTGCCAGTAGTCCGAGGCCCAGCGGAACCTACGAGCAGTACTTC,CASSPRPSGTYEQYF
TRBV4-3,.,TRBJ1-5,many,TGCGCCAGCAGCCAAGATCTGACAGGCTACAATCAGCCCCAGCATTTT,CASSQDLTGYNQPQHF
TRBV25-1,.,TRBJ1-5,.,TGTGCCAGCTCACCGACACCGGATAGCAATCAGCCCCAGCATTTT,CASSPTPDSNQPQHF
TRBV29-1,.,TRBJ2-7,once,TGCAGCGTTGAAGATCAGTTTGGGGCAGTGCAGTACTTC,CSVEDQFGAVQYF
TRBV19,TRBD1,TRBJ1-1,.,TGTGCCAGTAGTACCTTGACAGGGGGCACTGAAGCTTTCTTT,CASSTLTGGTEAFF
TRBV7-2,.,TRBJ2-7,many,TGTGCCAGCAGCTTAGAGTACTGGGTTCACGAGCAGTACTTC,CASSLEYWVHEQYF
TRBV2,.,TRBJ2-2,.,TGTGCCAGCCCTGACAAAGCCGGGGAGCTGTTTTTT,CASPDKAGELFF
TRBV25-1,TRBD1,TRBJ2-5,few,TGTGCCAGCAGGGACAGGGAGGTGACCCAGTACTTC,CASRDREVTQYF
TRBV9,.,TRBJ1-1,few,TGTGCCAGCAGCGTAGTGGGCAGGGCCCCTGAAGCTTTCTTT,CASSVVGRAPEAFF